Presented here are 15 T cell receptor beta chains from one specimen sequenced in a study of T cell repertoires in cytomegalovirus infection. One entry per CDR3 protein results from TCRdb running MiXCR on the reads. Of more than 500,000 distinct CDR3 sequences listed, 16% are singletons. The sequenced sample consisted of CD8+ T cells from PBMCs. The receptors were gathered from a human donor in good health (CMV status not recorded). Some clones in this sample may be carry-over from other donors' samples.

This clonotype was counted at least ten times. The CDR3 region is CASSQAGELFF. The CDR3 bases are TGTGCCAGCAGCCAAGCCGGGGAGCTGTTTTTT. The V call is TRBV4-2, the J call TRBJ2-2, with D uncertain. V was trimmed by 1 base and J by 6 bases, leaving 0 bases between them. The V gene's germline CDR1 is LGHNA and CDR2 YNFKEQ. This CDR3 has 11 residues.

This clonotype was recorded at least ten times. The V gene is TRBV6-5, the J gene TRBJ2-7; D remains ambiguous. Trimming removed 2 bases at V and 3 bases at J, with 8 bases between. The CDR3 length is 13 residues. Germline CDR1 is MNHEY and CDR2 is SVGAGI. CDR3 DNA sequence: TGTGCCAGCAGTTACACAAGCCACTACGAGCAGTACTTC. Translation: CASSYTSHYEQYF.

As to this clonotype: This is likely a read error, given that the CDR3 carries no conserved phenylalanine or tryptophan at its end. The chain uses TRBV11-2 and TRBJ2-5; the D call may be TRBD1 or TRBD2 (5 bases each). V was trimmed by 5 bases and J by 5 bases, leaving 15 bases between them. The CDR3 length is 14 residues. Germline values: CDR1 SGHAT, CDR2 FQNNGV. The CDR3 reads CASSLLVGEETQYL. The DNA for the CDR3 is TGTGCCAGCAGCCTTCTTGTGGGGGAGGAGACCCAGTACTTA.

This chain links TRBV5-1 with TRBJ2-5, with 7 bases fitting TRBD2. The germline CDR1 and CDR2 sequences are SGHRS and YFSETQ. With V trimmed by 4 bases and J by 3 bases, 9 bases remained unmatched. This CDR3 comprises 15 residues. The CDR3 nucleotides are TGCGCCAGCAGCGGCGGGCTAGCGGCAAAAGAGACCCAGTACTTC. It is translated as CASSGGLAAKETQYF.

The chain joins TRBV6-6 to TRBJ2-7; D not resolved. The CDR3 is 15 amino acids. Trimming shortened V by 0 bases and J by 5 bases, and 14 bases separated the two germline ends. Germline loops: CDR1 MNHNY, CDR2 SVGAGI (reference sequence). CDR3 nucleotide sequence: TGTGCCAGCAGTTACTCGATGGGGAATCCCCACGAGCAGTACTTC. Amino acid sequence: CASSYSMGNPHEQYF.

The gene calls are TRBV12-3 or TRBV12-4 and TRBJ2-2; weak D call: TRBD2 (6 bases). The V end was cut by 1 base, the J end by 4 bases, with 10 bases between. This CDR3 has 15 residues. The CDR3 DNA follows: TGTGCCAGCAGTTTAGGGGGACTGACCACCGGGGAGCTGTTTTTT. Amino acid sequence: CASSLGGLTTGELFF.

This clonotype was counted many times. The chain links TRBV27 to TRBJ1-2; D not resolved. Germline CDR1 MNHEY, CDR2 SMNVEV (reference sequence). Trimming took off 5 bases at V and 5 bases at J, with 18 bases between the two ends. This CDR3 is built from 15 residues. CDR3 residues: CASSRHSHDTYGYTF. The CDR3, as DNA: TGTGCCAGCAGTCGACACTCCCACGACACTTATGGCTACACCTTC.

This clonotype was seen at least ten times. CDR3 sequence (DNA): TGTGCCAGCAGTTTGACAGGGGCGCTTTGCGGCTACACCTTC. Translation: CASSLTGALCGYTF. The V call is TRBV6-1, the J call TRBJ1-2; 8 bases match TRBD1. Germline values: CDR1 MNHNS, CDR2 SASEGT. Trimming cost V 5 bases and J 8 bases; bases outside gene matches: 10. The CDR3 covers 14 residues.

In nucleotides, the CDR3 is TGTGCCAGCAGCCACAGGAAATCAAATGAAAACTATGGCTACACCTTC. Protein sequence: CASSHRKSNENYGYTF. The chain couples TRBV13 to TRBJ1-2, with D possibly matching TRBD1 (5 bases). CDR1 is PRHDT, CDR2 FYEKMQ, per germline (reference sequence). The CDR3 is made up of 16 amino acids. Trimming pared 5 bases from V and 2 bases from J, leaving 18 bases between.

In its sample, this clonotype was seen a few times. J is TRBJ2-3 and V is TRBV19; possibly TRBD2 for D (6 bases). CDR1 and CDR2 from the germline V gene are LNHDA and SQIVND (reference sequence). The CDR3 length is 15 residues. V dropped 5 bases and J dropped 6 bases, with 18 bases sitting between them. The CDR3 loop is CASSRLERVLDTQYF. The CDR3 DNA is TGTGCCAGTAGTCGACTAGAGAGGGTTTTGGATACGCAGTATTTT.

This clonotype has just a few counts. This sequence joins TRBV15 and TRBJ1-2, with 12 nucleotides matching TRBD1. This CDR3 spans 18 amino acids. V lost 3 bases to trimming and J lost 4 bases; unmatched junction nucleotides: 12. Germline CDR1 LNHNV, CDR2 YYDKDF (reference sequence). The CDR3 coding sequence is TGTGCCACCAGCAGCCACCAGAGGGACAGGGGGCTGGGCTATGGCTACACCTTC. Translating gives CATSSHQRDRGLGYGYTF.

The chain joins TRBV7-9 to TRBJ2-7; no definite D call. CDR1 is SEHNR and CDR2 is FQNEAQ in the germline V gene (reference sequence). The CDR3 runs 14 residues. Trimming took 4 bases from V and 2 from J, leaving 12 bases between them. The CDR3 nucleotides are TGTGCCAGCAGCTCAGGCGTAGCACCCTACGAGCAGTACTTC. It is translated as CASSSGVAPYEQYF.

Points on this clonotype: This may come from a read error, since a much larger clone is one base off. The chain links TRBV5-6 to TRBJ1-1, with TRBD1 matching 9 bases. The length of the CDR3 is 18 residues. Looked up from germline, CDR1 is SGHDT and CDR2 is YYEEEE. Here the CDR3 DNA reads TGTGCCAGCAGCAGCAAACCCGGGACAGGGTTGGCGAACGCTGAAGCTTTCTTT. This gives the protein CASSSKPGTGLANAEAFF.

V usage is TRBV27 and J usage is TRBJ1-4, with 8 bases matching TRBD1. V trimming: 5 bases; J trimming: 8 bases; junction bases outside the gene matches: 10. The CDR3 sequence is 15 residues long. Looked up from germline, CDR1 is MNHEY and CDR2 is SMNVEV (reference sequence). The CDR3 sequence is CASSPARGRGEKLFF. The CDR3 DNA reads TGTGCCAGCAGTCCCGCCAGGGGGCGCGGGGAAAAACTGTTTTTT.

This chain links TRBV20-1 with TRBJ2-2; weak D call: TRBD2 (7 bases). This CDR3 is built from 15 residues. V was shortened by 1 base and J by 4 bases, with 13 bases between the two germline ends. Germline CDR1 is DFQATT and CDR2 is SNEGSKA (reference sequence). CDR3 DNA: TGCAGTGCTAGAGCTTACAGGGAGGGCACCGGGGAGCTGTTTTTT. Protein sequence: CSARAYREGTGELFF.